This record looks at one TCR beta chain sequence and its context. This sample was taken from a study of blood T cell repertoires in COVID-19. About the research overall: From T cells, B-cell-depleted T cells, or PBMCs came the material, which was cDNA or gDNA.

Original handling: Reference gene primer amplification gave estimated nucleated cell counts. Method: immunoSEQ multiplex PCR; TCRdb's copy keeps in-frame clones and lacks some. Clone size and V and J calls were adopted from that table, with D and trimming inferred from the DNA. The sample holds about 110,000 clones, approximately 80% seen once. During active infection, Seattle patients enrolled and were then monitored through disease. The V and J ends lost 4 bases and 1 base, in that order; junction bases with no gene match: 2. The length of the CDR3 is 16 residues. The germline CDR1 and CDR2 sequences are SNHLY and FYNNEI.

The sample comprised peripheral blood. This TCR came from a man older than 75 with COVID-19, enrolled during active disease. The chain has TRBV2 and TRBJ2-1, with 12 bases identical to TRBD2. As DNA, the CDR3 is TGTGCCAGCAGTGGGACTAGCGGGGTGTCCTACAATGAGCAGTTCTTC. Translated, it gives CASSGTSGVSYNEQFF.